The 20 T cell receptor beta chains below all came from one sample that was sequenced in a study of control samples from healthy donors and cancer patients. This table comes from immunoSEQ multiplex PCR, and its TCRdb copy is limited to in-frame clones, with some not included. The sample includes about 170,000 clones, over 85% seen only once; the top ten take more than 10%. Sequencing used blood. The receptors originated from a young man in good health.

This chain connects TRBV3-1 (or the pseudogene TRBV3-2) to TRBJ1-6, with D possibly being TRBD1 (5 bases). Between the trimmed V and J ends, which lost 3 bases and 9 bases, there was a span of 15 bases. CDR1 is LGHDT and CDR2 is YNNKEL in the germline V gene (reference sequence). The CDR3 loop spans 15 amino acids. The CDR3 DNA is TGTGCCAGCAGCCAGACTCAGGGATCAAGTTCACCCCTCCACTTT. It specifies CASSQTQGSSSPLHF.

The gene calls are TRBV11-2 and TRBJ1-1; TRBD1 matches at 9 bases. CDR1 is SGHAT and CDR2 is FQNNGV in the germline V gene. The CDR3 length is 17 residues. Unmatched junction bases numbered 12, after V lost 1 base and J lost 6 bases. The CDR3 is CASSLVIGGTGGPEAFF. CDR3 bases: TGTGCCAGCAGCTTAGTAATAGGTGGTACAGGGGGCCCTGAAGCTTTCTTT.

This clone was observed a single time. The chain is built from TRBV5-1 and TRBJ2-1, with D maybe TRBD2 (6 bases). The V end lost 0 bases, the J end lost 0 bases, and 7 bases lay between the germline ends. The CDR3 consists of 15 residues. Germline CDR1 reads SGHRS; CDR2 reads YFSETQ. The CDR3 DNA is TGCGCCAGCAGCTTGGACGGGAGCTCCTACAATGAGCAGTTCTTC. This gives the protein CASSLDGSSYNEQFF.

The chain uses TRBV5-1 and TRBJ1-3; D unclear. The V gene lost 3 bases and the J gene lost 6 bases, with 16 bases spanning the gap. CDR1 SGHRS and CDR2 YFSETQ come from the germline V gene. The CDR3 contains 15 residues. The CDR3 sequence: CASSYLGGRENTIYF. CDR3 in DNA: TGCGCCAGCAGCTACCTCGGAGGGCGAGAAAACACCATATATTTT. Variable domain in full (rest from reference TRBV5-1 and TRBJ1-3): KAGVTQTPRYLIKTRGQQVTLSCSPISGHRSVSWYQQTPGQGLQFLFEYFSETQRNKGNFPGRFSGRQFSNSRSEMNVSTLELGDSALYLCASSYLGGRENTIYFGEGSWLTVV.

This sequence joins TRBV5-4 and TRBJ2-1, with TRBD2 matching over 8 bases. CDR3 length equals 16 residues. The germline gives CDR1 SGHNT, CDR2 YYREEE (reference sequence). V shed 6 bases and J 6 bases; nucleotides not matched to a gene: 14. The CDR3 DNA sequence: TGTGCCAGCACTCCATCTCTTACCGGGACTAGCAATGAGCAGTTCTTC. It encodes CASTPSLTGTSNEQFF.

The chain employs TRBV6-6 and TRBJ1-2; D is undetermined. This CDR3 is built from 17 residues. V was trimmed by 5 bases and J by 5 bases, leaving 24 bases between them. The germline CDR1 and CDR2 sequences are MNHNY and SVGAGI (reference sequence). The CDR3 coding sequence is TGTGCCAGCAGTCAATACAAGAACAGTGAGGAGAATTATGGCTACACCTTC. Translating it yields CASSQYKNSEENYGYTF.

The rearrangement joins TRBV6-6 to TRBJ2-1; 7 bases line up with TRBD1. With 3 bases clipped from V and 7 bases from J, the junction kept 6 bases outside the gene matches. The germline V gene has CDR1 MNHNY and CDR2 SVGAGI (reference sequence). This CDR3 spans 14 amino acids. The CDR3 DNA follows: TGTGCCAGCAGTTATACAGGGGTGAGGAATGAGCAGTTCTTC. This encodes CASSYTGVRNEQFF.

This sequence joins TRBV28 and TRBJ1-2; D is ambiguous. The CDR3 sequence is 13 residues long. V lost 7 bases and J 2 bases, leaving 11 bases between the germline ends. Germline V gene lookup returns CDR1 MDHEN and CDR2 SYDVKM. The CDR3 DNA reads TGTGCCAGCAAAGACACCCGAAACTATGGCTACACCTTC. As protein: CASKDTRNYGYTF.

The chain uses TRBV18 and TRBJ1-1; the D gene is possibly TRBD1 (5 bases). The V end lost 3 bases, the J end lost 5 bases, and 16 bases lay between the germline ends. This CDR3 is built from 15 residues. Germline assignment: CDR1 KGHSH and CDR2 LQKENI. The CDR3: CASSPTTGLETEAFF. Here the CDR3 DNA reads TGTGCCAGCTCACCGACGACGGGGCTGGAGACTGAAGCTTTCTTT.

This clone appeared once. V is TRBV6-6 and J is TRBJ1-3, with D hard to call. The germline V and J ends were trimmed by 6 bases and 0 bases, with 9 bases remaining between them. Germline V gene data show CDR1 as MNHNY and CDR2 as SVGAGI (reference sequence). The CDR3 is made up of 14 amino acids. In DNA, the CDR3 is TGTGCCAGCAGCGCCCGTCACTCTGGAAACACCATATATTTT. Translation: CASSARHSGNTIYF.

This chain uses TRBV7-2 with TRBJ2-1; the match to TRBD1 covers 9 bases. The germline CDR1 and CDR2 sequences are SGHTA and FQGNSA. Losses at the gene ends were 3 bases for V and 7 bases for J; bases not matched to a gene: 13. CDR3 size: 17 residues. The CDR3 DNA is TGTGCCAGCAGCTTCTCTTCCGGGACAGGGAGGTCAAATGAGCAGTTCTTC. Residues: CASSFSSGTGRSNEQFF.

The V and J genes are TRBV6-2 or TRBV6-3 and TRBJ2-7, with no clear D. CDR1 and CDR2 from the germline V gene are MNHEY and SVGEGT. The CDR3 has 12 amino acids. V lost 4 bases and J 12 bases, leaving 16 bases between the germline ends. The CDR3 is CASSSPPLRTYF. CDR3 coding DNA: TGTGCCAGCAGTTCCCCCCCCCTCCGAACGTACTTC.

Turning to this clone: One end of the junction fails to match germline, which may point to a read error. The J gene is TRBJ1-4, the V gene TRBV5-8; D not certain. The CDR3 runs 11 residues. CDR1 and CDR2 from the germline V gene are SGHTS and YDEGEE. The CDR3 DNA reads TGTGCCAGCAGCCTCTGGGCCATGGAGCTTTTT. It is translated as CASSLWAMELF. Full variable domain (remainder filled in from reference TRBV5-8 and TRBJ1-4): EAGVTQSPTHLIKTRGQQATLRCSPISGHTSVYWYQQALGLGLQFLLWYDEGEERNRGNFPPRFSGRQFPNYSSELNVNALELEDSALYLCASSLWAMELFGSGTQLSVL.

This chain links TRBV3-1 (or the pseudogene TRBV3-2) with TRBJ2-5, with D maybe TRBD1 (5 bases). The CDR3 has 12 amino acids. Between the trimmed V and J ends, which lost 5 bases and 9 bases, there was a span of 13 bases. Germline V gives CDR1 LGHDT, CDR2 YNNKEL (reference sequence). CDR3 sequence reads: CASSSLGLAQYF. As DNA, the CDR3 is TGTGCCAGCAGCTCCTTGGGGCTAGCCCAGTACTTC.

This clone was seen more than once but under ten times. The rearrangement uses TRBV6-5 and TRBJ2-3; D unclear. Germline V gene sequence: CDR1 MNHEY, CDR2 SVGAGI. V was cut by 7 bases and J by 3 bases, with 17 bases left in between. The CDR3 extends over 15 amino acids. CDR3: CASTHGWMQTDTQYF. The CDR3 DNA reads TGTGCCAGCACCCATGGGTGGATGCAGACAGATACGCAGTATTTT.

The chain combines TRBV18 with TRBJ2-2; D is perhaps TRBD1 or TRBD2 (5 bases each). Trimming removed 1 base at V and 1 base at J, with 7 bases between. Germline values: CDR1 KGHSH, CDR2 LQKENI. This CDR3 contains 15 residues. CDR3 sequence: CASSPLGENTGELFF. The CDR3, as DNA: TGTGCCAGCTCACCACTGGGGGAGAACACCGGGGAGCTGTTTTTT.

The chain carries TRBV4-2 and TRBJ2-7; 9 bases agree with TRBD1. Germline CDR1 is LGHNA and CDR2 is YNFKEQ. V lost 1 base and J lost 5; bases outside the gene matches: 6. The CDR3 extends over 15 amino acids. CDR3 amino acids: CASSQGTGDSDEQYF. CDR3 DNA sequence: TGTGCCAGCAGCCAAGGGACAGGGGATTCGGACGAGCAGTACTTC.

The chain has TRBV25-1 and TRBJ2-2, with D maybe TRBD1 (6 bases). Trimming removed 2 bases from V and 6 bases from J, with 13 bases in between. The germline V gene encodes CDR1 MGHDK and CDR2 SYGVNS. CDR3 length: 15 residues. CDR3 coding DNA: TGTGCCAGCAGTGAAGCCCAGGGGAAGGCCGGGGAGCTGTTTTTT. This translates into CASSEAQGKAGELFF.

The V and J genes are TRBV14 and TRBJ2-1, with TRBD2 matching 9 bases. CDR3 length: 20 amino acids. Germline CDR1 is SGHDN and CDR2 is FVKESK. Trimming at V came to 1 base and at J to 0 bases, leaving 13 bases not matched to a gene. CDR3: CASSQALTAGGLSSYNEQFF. Written as DNA, the CDR3 is TGTGCCAGCAGCCAAGCCCTTACAGCGGGAGGCTTGAGCTCCTACAATGAGCAGTTCTTC.

V usage is TRBV5-4 and J usage is TRBJ1-2; TRBD1 matches at 9 bases. The ends lost 3 bases at V and 2 bases at J; junction bases unmatched: 2. CDR3 size: 14 residues. Germline V gene lookup returns CDR1 SGHNT and CDR2 YYREEE (reference sequence). The CDR3, as DNA: TGTGCCAGCAGCTACGACAGGGGGAACTATGGCTACACCTTC. This codes for CASSYDRGNYGYTF. Based on the CDR3 plus reference TRBV5-4 and TRBJ1-2, the full variable domain is ETGVTQSPTHLIKTRGQQVTLRCSSQSGHNTVSWYQQALGQGPQFIFQYYREEENGRGNFPPRFSGLQFPNYSSELNVNALELDDSALYLCASSYDRGNYGYTFGSGTRLTVV.